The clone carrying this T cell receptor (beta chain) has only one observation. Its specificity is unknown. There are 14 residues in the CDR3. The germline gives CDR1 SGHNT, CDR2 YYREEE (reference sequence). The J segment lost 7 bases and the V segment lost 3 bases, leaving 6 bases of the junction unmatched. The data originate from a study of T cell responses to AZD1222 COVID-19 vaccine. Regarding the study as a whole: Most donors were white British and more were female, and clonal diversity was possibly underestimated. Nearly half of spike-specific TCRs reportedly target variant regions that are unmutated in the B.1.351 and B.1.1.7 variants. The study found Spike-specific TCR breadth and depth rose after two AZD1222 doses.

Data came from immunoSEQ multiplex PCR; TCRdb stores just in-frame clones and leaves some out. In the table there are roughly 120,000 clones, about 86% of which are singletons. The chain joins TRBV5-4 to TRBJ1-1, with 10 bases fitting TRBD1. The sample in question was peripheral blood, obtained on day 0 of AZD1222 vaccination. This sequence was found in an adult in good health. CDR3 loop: CASSSGQGGIEAFF. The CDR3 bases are TGTGCCAGCAGCTCTGGACAGGGGGGCATTGAAGCTTTCTTT.